The source of this TCR beta chain is a study of CD8+ T cells in alopecia areata. RNA extraction and reverse transcription yielded cDNA as sequencing template. The protocol was immunoSEQ multiplex PCR, while the TCRdb copy is restricted to in-frame clones and leaves out a portion. The profile shows about 180,000 clones, approximately 59% of them singletons. Treatment here: oral pan-JAK inhibitor, 5-10 mg twice daily. Germline V gives CDR1 MNHEY, CDR2 SVGAGI. V lost 5 bases and J 4 bases, leaving 18 bases between the germline ends. The CDR3 length is 15 residues. The sequencing used CD4+ T cells sorted from blood, collected at approximately week 60, from a patient treated with tofacitinib. The J gene is TRBJ2-7, the V gene TRBV6-5, with D uncertain. The source of this sequence is a human donor with alopecia areata. CDR3 coding DNA: TGTGCCAGCAGTCGCTCGGGTGGGGTAGTGTACGAGCAGTACTTC. It is translated as CASSRSGGVVYEQYF.